The subject of this entry is one TCR beta chain. Its antigen is unidentified. The entry originates in a study of T cells in localized non-small cell lung cancer. This table comes from immunoSEQ multiplex PCR, and its TCRdb copy is limited to in-frame clones, with some not included. The sample has tens of thousands of clones, about 92% seen once. Study-wide results and limits: Compared with tumor, uninvolved adjacent lung displayed greater T cell clonality, ranking highest overall. For the top 100 tumor clones, a median roughly 56 also appeared in adjacent lung. Blood T cell density predicted longer survival; adjacent-lung clonality, shorter.

Deletions cut 1 base from V and 6 bases from J, with 12 bases between. CDR1 and CDR2 from the germline V gene are SNHLY and FYNNEI. The CDR3 is 14 residues long. This sequence was found in a woman aged 35 to 69 with stage III lung adenocarcinoma. Here the sequenced sample was peripheral blood mononuclear cells, taken before any cancer treatment. The rearrangement uses TRBV2 and TRBJ1-1, with D uncertain. In DNA form, the CDR3 reads TGTGCCAGCAGTGAAGAGGGCGGGGTGCCTGAAGCTTTCTTT. This translates into CASSEEGGVPEAFF.